Sequencing of this T cell receptor beta chain was carried out in a study of identical twins. TCRdb passed the 5' RACE reads through MiXCR, listing each CDR3 protein once. Of roughly 250,000 distinct CDR3 sequences listed, roughly an eighth are singletons. A remark on this clonotype: Its antigen is not identified.

Overall study findings and caveats: Where beta out-of-frame sequences were concerned, excess twin sharing was weaker. Out-of-frame alpha sequences shared by twins were enriched for low generation probability.

CDR1 and CDR2 (germline): DFQATT, SNEGSKA (reference sequence). V was cut by 3 bases and J by 10 bases, with 10 bases left in between. The CDR3 spans 11 residues. The V and J genes are TRBV20-1 and TRBJ2-1; D gene uncertain. Sequencing was carried out using memory (CD45RO+) T cells sorted from blood. This clonotype originated in a young woman in good health. CDR3 nucleotide sequence: TGCAGTGCTAGTACGGCCATCGAGCAGTTCTTC. Translating it yields CSASTAIEQFF.